This T cell receptor beta chain was sequenced for a study of blood T cell repertoires in COVID-19. This CDR3 comprises 15 residues. Trimming removed 0 bases from V and 8 bases from J, with 13 bases in between. Germline-derived CDR1 and CDR2 are LNHNV and YYDKDF (reference sequence). Here immunoSEQ multiplex PCR was the method, and the copy in TCRdb shows in-frame clones only, minus some. The sample includes 250,000 to 300,000 clones, approximately 91% seen only once; the top ten take around 2.2%. The gene calls are TRBV15 and TRBJ1-4; tentative D call: TRBD1 (5 bases). What was sequenced was peripheral blood. The sequence came from a woman in her thirties with COVID-19, enrolled during active disease. The CDR3 region has the DNA TGTGCCACCAGCAGAGATAGGGGAGGGAACGAAAAACTGTTTTTT. Protein sequence: CATSRDRGGNEKLFF.